The 19 T cell receptor beta chains listed next were all sequenced from one sample in a study of PD-L1 blockade in urothelial cancer. The protocol was immunoSEQ multiplex PCR, while the TCRdb copy is restricted to in-frame clones and leaves out a portion. The sample has approximately 110,000 clones; about 85% are singletons. This specimen was PBMCs, taken around atezolizumab (anti-PD-L1) treatment. The source is a man aged 45-65 years with urothelial cancer.

The gene calls are TRBV29-1 and TRBJ1-2, with no clear D. CDR1 and CDR2 (germline): SQVTM, ANQGSEA. Trimming left V 4 bases short and J 5 bases short, with 8 bases between. The CDR3 extends over 11 amino acids. CDR3 DNA sequence: TGCAGCGTTGGCGGCCATTATGGCTACACCTTC. Residues: CSVGGHYGYTF. Full variable domain (rest looked up from reference TRBV29-1 and TRBJ1-2): SAVISQKPSRDICQRGTSLTIQCQVDSQVTMMFWYRQQPGQSLTLIATANQGSEATYESGFVIDKFPISRPNLTFSTLTVSNMSPEDSSIYLCSVGGHYGYTFGSGTRLTVV.

CDR3 amino acids: CASSRGTGENTEAFF. For the CDR3, the DNA is TGCGCCAGCAGCCGTGGGACAGGCGAGAACACTGAAGCTTTCTTT. The rearrangement joins TRBV5-1 to TRBJ1-1; 8 bases line up with TRBD1. From germline, CDR1 is SGHRS and CDR2 YFSETQ. The CDR3 sequence is 15 residues long. The junction had 6 bases not matched to a gene; V was cut back by 4 bases and J by 1 base.

The chain is built from TRBV19 and TRBJ2-7, with 16 bases lining up with TRBD2. This CDR3 has 19 residues. V dropped 6 bases and J dropped 2; count of bases not matched to a gene: 13. Germline CDR1 reads LNHDA; CDR2 reads SQIVND (reference sequence). The CDR3 sequence: CASSAGPGTSGRAAYEQYF. In nucleotides, the CDR3 is TGTGCCAGTAGCGCCGGACCCGGGACTAGCGGGAGGGCCGCCTACGAGCAGTACTTC.

The rearrangement uses TRBV5-1 and TRBJ2-2, with D unclear. CDR1 is SGHRS and CDR2 is YFSETQ in the germline V gene. The length of the CDR3 is 14 residues. V dropped 0 bases and J dropped 4 bases, with 7 bases sitting between them. CDR3 amino acids: CASSLVTSTGELFF. As DNA, the CDR3 is TGCGCCAGCAGCTTGGTGACAAGCACCGGGGAGCTGTTTTTT. The variable domain in full, with the rest retrieved from reference TRBV5-1 and TRBJ2-2, is KAGVTQTPRYLIKTRGQQVTLSCSPISGHRSVSWYQQTPGQGLQFLFEYFSETQRNKGNFPGRFSGRQFSNSRSEMNVSTLELGDSALYLCASSLVTSTGELFFGEGSRLTVL.

V usage is TRBV5-1 and J usage is TRBJ1-4; tentative D call: TRBD1 (5 bases). The CDR3 totals 14 residues. Germline V lookup: CDR1 SGHRS, CDR2 YFSETQ. The germline V and J ends were trimmed by 0 bases and 8 bases, with 11 bases remaining between them. The CDR3 DNA sequence: TGCGCCAGCAGCTTGGGAACAGGTCGAGAAAAACTGTTTTTT. It specifies CASSLGTGREKLFF.

This rearrangement joins TRBV2 to TRBJ1-1, with D perhaps matching TRBD1 (5 bases). The CDR3 has 12 amino acids. CDR1 and CDR2 (germline): SNHLY, FYNNEI. Trimming cost V 7 bases and J 11 bases, with 17 bases left between them. The CDR3 loop reads CASILWGGWAFF. Written as DNA, the CDR3 is TGTGCCAGCATTCTTTGGGGGGGGTGGGCTTTCTTT.

The rearrangement links TRBV19 to TRBJ2-2; 14 bases match TRBD2. Trimming cost V 4 bases and J 2 bases; bases outside gene matches: 3. The CDR3 runs 17 residues. Germline V lookup: CDR1 LNHDA, CDR2 SQIVND (reference sequence). The chain's CDR3 is CASSRGLAGGNTGELFF. The CDR3 nucleotides are TGTGCCAGTAGTAGAGGACTAGCGGGAGGCAACACCGGGGAGCTGTTTTTT. Combining the CDR3 with reference TRBV19 and TRBJ2-2 gives the whole variable domain DGGITQSPKYLFRKEGQNVTLSCEQNLNHDAMYWYRQDPGQGLRLIYYSQIVNDFQKGDIAEGYSVSREKKESFPLTVTSAQKNPTAFYLCASSRGLAGGNTGELFFGEGSRLTVL.

The gene calls are TRBV4-2 and TRBJ1-2; TRBD1 matches 9 bases. Losses at the gene ends were 0 bases for V and 6 bases for J; bases not matched to a gene: 8. CDR1 and CDR2 from the germline V gene are LGHNA and YNFKEQ. The CDR3 sequence is 16 residues long. The CDR3 spells CASSQDHPGTGNGYTF. CDR3 sequence (DNA): TGTGCCAGCAGCCAAGACCATCCCGGGACAGGGAATGGCTACACCTTC.

This clone was recorded only once. The genes are TRBV6-5 and TRBJ1-1, with 7 bases that match TRBD1. The V gene's germline CDR1 is MNHEY and CDR2 SVGAGI. CDR3 length: 12 residues. The V and J ends lost 5 bases and 3 bases, in that order; junction bases with no gene match: 0. CDR3 nucleotides: TGTGCCAGCAGTCAGGGGGACACTGAAGCTTTCTTT. Translated: CASSQGDTEAFF.

This chain links TRBV28 with TRBJ2-7; TRBD2 matches at 12 bases. Germline CDR1 is MDHEN and CDR2 is SYDVKM. Germline trimming cut 8 bases from V and 2 bases from J; bases unmatched to any gene: 10. The length of the CDR3 is 16 residues. The CDR3 sequence is CASRRGTSGLAYEQYF. Written as DNA, the CDR3 is TGTGCCAGCCGAAGGGGGACTAGCGGGCTCGCCTACGAGCAGTACTTC.

The rearrangement links TRBV5-1 to TRBJ2-5, with D tentatively TRBD2 (5 bases). The CDR3 is made up of 14 amino acids. Trimming shortened V by 4 bases and J by 4 bases, and 14 bases separated the two germline ends. The germline gives CDR1 SGHRS, CDR2 YFSETQ. CDR3 bases: TGCGCCAGCAGCCCCCGGACTGCAAGAGAGACCCAGTACTTC. Its translation is CASSPRTARETQYF.

This clone was seen more than once but under ten times. The chain uses TRBV6-1 and TRBJ2-6; no clear D. The germline V gene encodes CDR1 MNHNS and CDR2 SASEGT. With 4 bases removed from V and 4 bases from J, the gap between germline ends came to 8 bases. The CDR3 is 14 residues long. The CDR3 DNA reads TGTGCCAGCAGTGTAACTACCGGGGCCAACGTCCTGACTTTC. This translates into CASSVTTGANVLTF.

The J gene is TRBJ2-2, the V gene TRBV2; 12 positions agree with TRBD2. The V segment lost 6 bases and the J segment 5 bases; nucleotides outside the gene matches: 4. CDR1 and CDR2 (germline): SNHLY, FYNNEI. This CDR3 has 15 amino acids. CDR3 coding DNA: TGTGCCAGCAGAAAAGGACTAGCGGGAACCGGGGAGCTGTTTTTT. Protein: CASRKGLAGTGELFF.

The CDR3 spells CASSDHGQHNEQFF. The CDR3 nucleotides read TGTGCCAGCAGTGACCATGGACAGCACAATGAGCAGTTCTTC. V and J are TRBV6-4 and TRBJ2-1; the D gene is possibly TRBD1 (6 bases). The CDR3 sequence is 14 residues long. V was shortened by 2 bases and J by 5 bases, with 10 bases between the two germline ends. The germline gives CDR1 MRHNA, CDR2 SNTAGT.

V is TRBV5-8 and J is TRBJ2-1; a possible D gene is TRBD2 (5 bases). The CDR3 has 16 amino acids. CDR1 SGHTS and CDR2 YDEGEE come from the germline V gene. Trimming shortened V by 2 bases and J by 4 bases, and 16 bases separated the two germline ends. This CDR3 reads CASSFSRQRSYNEQFF. The CDR3 coding sequence is TGTGCCAGCAGCTTTTCGCGCCAGCGGAGTTACAATGAGCAGTTCTTC.

V and J are TRBV12-5 and TRBJ2-1; 7 bases are shared with TRBD1. Looked up from germline, CDR1 is LGHNT and CDR2 is FRNRAP. V gave up 7 bases and J gave up 4 bases; unmatched junction bases: 7. This CDR3 is built from 14 residues. CDR3 sequence reads: CASAPSTGYNEQFF. DNA of the CDR3: TGTGCTAGTGCCCCTTCGACAGGGTACAATGAGCAGTTCTTC.

The V gene is TRBV2, the J gene TRBJ1-5, with D hard to call. Germline V lookup: CDR1 SNHLY, CDR2 FYNNEI. This CDR3 has 13 amino acids. V lost 10 bases and J lost 2, with 12 bases in between. CDR3 sequence (DNA): TGTGCCACACGGGGTGCGGGCAATCAGCCCCAGCATTTT. This sequence encodes CATRGAGNQPQHF.

The V gene is TRBV11-2, the J gene TRBJ2-7; 8 nucleotides agree with TRBD2. CDR1 is SGHAT and CDR2 is FQNNGV in the germline V gene. This CDR3 contains 17 residues. Losses at the gene ends were 5 bases for V and 3 bases for J; bases not matched to a gene: 15. The CDR3: CASSTHSRREANYEQYF. The CDR3 DNA is TGTGCCAGCAGCACGCACAGCCGGCGGGAGGCAAACTACGAGCAGTACTTC. Drawing the rest from reference TRBV11-2 and TRBJ2-7, the complete variable domain is EAGVAQSPRYKIIEKRQSVAFWCNPISGHATLYWYQQILGQGPKLLIQFQNNGVVDDSQLPKDRFSAERLKGVDSTLKIQPAKLEDSAVYLCASSTHSRREANYEQYFGPGTRLTVT.

The genes are TRBV7-2 and TRBJ2-2; 11 nucleotides match TRBD2. Trimming took 5 bases from V and 4 from J; bases not matched to a gene: 3. The germline V gene has CDR1 SGHTA and CDR2 FQGNSA. The CDR3 contains 15 residues. CDR3 DNA: TGTGCCAGCAGCCCACTAGCGGGAGTCACCGGGGAGCTGTTTTTT. Translation gives CASSPLAGVTGELFF. Full variable domain (outside the CDR3, taken from reference TRBV7-2 and TRBJ2-2): GAGVSQSPSNKVTEKGKDVELRCDPISGHTALYWYRQSLGQGLEFLIYFQGNSAPDKSGLPSDRFSAERTGGSVSTLTIQRTQQEDSAVYLCASSPLAGVTGELFFGEGSRLTVL.